The entry below describes one T cell receptor beta chain. The target antigen is unknown. This specimen comes from a study of a mutant IDH1 vaccine in newly diagnosed glioma. Sample time point: baseline, week 1 (first vaccination visit). Treatment reported: pre-vaccination baseline after standard-of-care therapy. V lost 1 base to trimming and J lost 5 bases, with 12 bases between them. The CDR3 has 13 residues. CDR1 and CDR2 (germline): GTSNPN, SVGIG (reference sequence). The method was immunoSEQ multiplex PCR; TCRdb's version includes in-frame clones alone and lacks a portion of them. The sample has nearly 15,000 clones, 85% to 90% seen once. Study observations and caveats: Changes in top peripheral clonotypes did not appear linked to pseudoprogression.

This chain joins TRBV30 and TRBJ2-7; D call uncertain. The sequencing here drew on PBMCs, taken from a glioma patient treated with radiotherapy, temozolomide or both. The clonotype originates from a woman in her thirties or forties with glioma. Some clones in this sample may be carry-over from other donors' samples. CDR3 sequence reads: CAWSAQEGNEQYF. The CDR3 DNA reads as TGTGCCTGGAGTGCACAAGAAGGGAACGAGCAGTACTTC.